This note documents a single T cell receptor (beta chain) sequence. This record comes from a study of blood T cell repertoires in COVID-19. Study processing details: Nucleated cell number was recorded as an estimate derived from reference gene primer amplification. This table comes from immunoSEQ multiplex PCR, and its TCRdb copy is limited to in-frame clones, with some not included. That table furnishes V, J and clone size, whereas the DNA furnished D and trimming. The table records approximately 200,000 clones, around 75% of them present only once. This CDR3 region has 13 residues. The germline gives CDR1 SQVTM, CDR2 ANQGSEA. Trimming took 4 bases from V and 5 from J; bases not matched to a gene: 2. Seattle researchers signed up patients amid active infection and tracked them longitudinally.

This chain links TRBV29-1 with TRBJ2-5; 12 bases line up with TRBD2. Sample: peripheral blood. The receptor was derived from a woman in her forties with COVID-19, enrolled during active disease. The CDR3: CSVGTSGDETQYF. The DNA of the CDR3 is TGCAGCGTTGGGACTAGCGGGGATGAGACCCAGTACTTC.